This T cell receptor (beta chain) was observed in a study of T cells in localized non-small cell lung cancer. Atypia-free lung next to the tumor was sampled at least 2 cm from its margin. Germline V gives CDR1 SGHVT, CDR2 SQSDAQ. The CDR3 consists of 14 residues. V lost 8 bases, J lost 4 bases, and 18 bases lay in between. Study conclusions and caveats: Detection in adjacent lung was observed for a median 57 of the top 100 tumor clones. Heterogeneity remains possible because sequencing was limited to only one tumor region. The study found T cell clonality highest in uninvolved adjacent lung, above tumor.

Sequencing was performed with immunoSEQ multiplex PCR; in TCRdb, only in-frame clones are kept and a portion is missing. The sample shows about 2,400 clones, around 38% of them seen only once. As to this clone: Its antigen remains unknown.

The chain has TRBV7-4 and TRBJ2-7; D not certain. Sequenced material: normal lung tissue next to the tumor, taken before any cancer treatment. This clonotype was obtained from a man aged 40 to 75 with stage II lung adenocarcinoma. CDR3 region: CASAFSSESYEQYF. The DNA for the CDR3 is TGTGCCAGCGCTTTCTCAAGCGAGAGTTACGAGCAGTACTTC. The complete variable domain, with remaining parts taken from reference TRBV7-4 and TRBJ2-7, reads GAGVSQSPRYKVAKRGRDVALRCDSISGHVTLYWYRQTLGQGSEVLTYSQSDAQRDKSGRPSGRFSAERPERSVSTLKIQRTEQGDSAVYLCASAFSSESYEQYFGPGTRLTVT.